A single sample gave rise to the 9 T cell receptor beta chains below, sequenced in a study of shared clonotypes between healthy human individuals. Positive CCR7 selection of CD45RO-negative cells yielded the naive CD8 cells, and terminally differentiated effector memory CD45RA+ cells were excluded. Generated by immunoSEQ multiplex PCR, the TCRdb table keeps only in-frame clones and is missing some. The sample contains 1.5 million to 2.5 million clones, about 95% of which appear only once. The sequencing sample was made of naive CD8+ T cells sorted from blood. The receptor set was obtained from a man between 18 and 29 years old in good health.

The chain carries TRBV27 and TRBJ2-1, with TRBD2 identical over 13 bases. Germline CDR1 is MNHEY and CDR2 is SMNVEV (reference sequence). This CDR3 spans 16 amino acids. Losses at the gene ends were 5 bases for V and 8 bases for J; bases not matched to a gene: 9. The CDR3 DNA sequence: TGTGCCAGCAGTCTCCCCGGACTAGCGGGAGTCCATGAGCAGTTCTTC. Translation gives CASSLPGLAGVHEQFF.

The chain is built from TRBV5-5 and TRBJ1-2; the D gene is possibly TRBD1 (6 bases). Trimming took off 1 base at V and 7 bases at J, with 11 bases between the two ends. This CDR3 has 13 amino acids. Germline V lookup: CDR1 SGHKS, CDR2 YYEKEE (reference sequence). The CDR3 spells CASSLRGLVGYTF. CDR3 nucleotides: TGTGCCAGCAGCTTGAGGGGGTTGGTTGGCTACACCTTC.

The J gene is TRBJ2-1, the V gene TRBV6-6; D might be TRBD2 (5 bases). CDR1 MNHNY and CDR2 SVGAGI come from the germline V gene (reference sequence). The V end was cut by 7 bases, the J end by 10 bases, with 14 bases between. The CDR3 is 12 amino acids. The CDR3 nucleotides read TGTGCCAGCACCGAAAATCCGGGGGAGCAGTTCTTC. It specifies CASTENPGEQFF.

The chain joins TRBV5-1 to TRBJ1-1; D not resolved. V lost 5 bases and J lost 8, with 10 bases in between. The germline V gene has CDR1 SGHRS and CDR2 YFSETQ. This CDR3 comprises 11 residues. CDR3 sequence (DNA): TGCGCCAGCAGGCTAGACAAAGAAGCTTTCTTT. This codes for CASRLDKEAFF.

The CDR3 is CASSIRTGDQPQHF. CDR3 bases: TGTGCCAGCAGTATAAGGACAGGGGATCAGCCCCAGCATTTT. The chain employs TRBV27 and TRBJ1-5; TRBD1 agrees at 9 bases. The J segment lost 5 bases and the V segment lost 5 bases, leaving 4 bases of the junction unmatched. Germline V lookup: CDR1 MNHEY, CDR2 SMNVEV (reference sequence). The CDR3 is made up of 14 amino acids.

The gene calls are TRBV4-2 and TRBJ1-2, with D tentatively TRBD1 (6 bases). CDR3 length: 14 amino acids. Germline CDR1 reads LGHNA; CDR2 reads YNFKEQ. Trimming shortened V by 0 bases and J by 8 bases, and 13 bases separated the two germline ends. The CDR3 DNA reads as TGTGCCAGCAGCCAAGATGAGGGGGGTGACGGCTACACCTTC. Residues: CASSQDEGGDGYTF.

The CDR3 protein is CASSQKSGSYEQYF. CDR3 nucleotides: TGCGCCAGCAGCCAGAAGTCTGGGAGCTACGAGCAGTACTTC. V and J are TRBV4-1 and TRBJ2-7; D perhaps matches TRBD2 (5 bases). This CDR3 contains 14 residues. The germline V gene encodes CDR1 MGHRA and CDR2 YSYEKL. V was cut by 3 bases and J by 3 bases, with 12 bases left in between.

The chain carries TRBV13 and TRBJ2-5; D not resolved. The CDR3 is 13 residues long. Trimming stripped 1 base from V and 6 bases from J, with 9 bases between. The germline V gene has CDR1 PRHDT and CDR2 FYEKMQ (reference sequence). DNA for the CDR3: TGTGCCAGCAGCTTAGACTCCATAAAGACCCAGTACTTC. Residues: CASSLDSIKTQYF.

This chain joins TRBV7-9 and TRBJ1-5; D is perhaps TRBD1 (5 bases). Looked up from germline, CDR1 is SEHNR and CDR2 is FQNEAQ (reference sequence). Trimming cost V 1 base and J 5 bases, with 12 bases left between them. The CDR3 covers 15 residues. The CDR3: CASSLGGRGDQPQHF. The CDR3 bases are TGTGCCAGCAGCTTAGGTGGGCGGGGGGATCAGCCCCAGCATTTT.